The source of this TCR beta chain is a study of shared clonotypes between healthy human individuals. Across the study: Three plates were used per donor for CD4 naive, three for CD4 memory, two for CD8 naive and one for CD8 memory.

To note about this clone: The same CDR3 also results from other DNA sequences found in this sample.

Only in-frame clones appear in the TCRdb table, and some are missing; sequencing was by immunoSEQ multiplex PCR. The profile shows hundreds of thousands of clones, approximately 73% of them singletons. The sample comprised memory CD4+ T cells sorted from blood. Regarding subset: CD45RA-negative fraction. The clonotype originates from a woman in her thirties in good health.

The DNA of the CDR3 is TGTGCCAGCAGTTTAGGACAGGGTGGCTACACCTTC. Residues: CASSLGQGGYTF. The chain links TRBV28 to TRBJ1-2, with TRBD1 matching over 8 bases. This CDR3 region has 12 residues. Germline V gene lookup returns CDR1 MDHEN and CDR2 SYDVKM. V was clipped by 2 bases and J by 7 bases; unmatched bases: 0.